A selection of T cell receptor beta chains follows, all from one sample in a study of T-cell memory formation after mild COVID-19. TCRdb re-derived calls from the 5' RACE reads in MiXCR, one entry per CDR3 protein. This table has roughly 68,000 distinct CDR3 sequences, 15% to 20% appearing once. The sequenced sample was PBMCs or a T cell subset sorted from them (not recorded which). Source of these receptors: an adult woman who had mild COVID-19 (a few samples of this study predate the infection). Cell type and time point are not known. CDR3s include the opening cysteine and the closing phenylalanine or tryptophan. D genes are given only for firm matches. The size field is filled for only some rows; it gives once, few, many or a size class.

.	11	TRBD2	TRBV29-1	TRBJ2-3	TGCAGCGTCCGCGGGGGAAATACGCAGTATTTT	CSVRGGNTQYF
.	12	TRBD1	TRBV11-1	TRBJ2-1	TGTGCCAGCAGCCCTGGGGACAGGAGGCAGTTCTTC	CASSPGDRRQFF
few	15	TRBD2	TRBV20-1	TRBJ2-3	TGCAGTGCTTGTACTAGCGGGGGGGCCAGGGATACGCAGTATTTT	CSACTSGGARDTQYF
.	12	.	TRBV2	TRBJ2-1	TGTGCCAGCAGGGGATCCTACAATGAGCAGTTCTTC	CASRGSYNEQFF
.	14	.	TRBV6-1	TRBJ1-5	TGTGCCAGCAGTGAAAAGGGAACTCAGCAGCCCCAGCATTTT	CASSEKGTQQPQHF
few	20	TRBD2	TRBV4-3	TRBJ2-3	TGCGCCAGCAGCCAAAGGGTACCGGGACTGAGGGACTACGGCACAGATACGCAGTATTTT	CASSQRVPGLRDYGTDTQYF
.	16	.	TRBV4-1	TRBJ2-7	TGCGCCAGCAGCCAAGATGAGGGGGGGGCGTCCTACGAGCAGTACTTC	CASSQDEGGASYEQYF
few	14	TRBD2	TRBV29-1	TRBJ2-7	TGCAGCGTTGAAGACGGGGGGAACGGCTACGAGCAGTACTTC	CSVEDGGNGYEQYF
few	12	.	TRBV29-1	TRBJ2-3	TGCAGCGCCCGGCCTAGCACAGATACGCAGTATTTT	CSARPSTDTQYF
few	15	.	TRBV7-2	TRBJ2-2	TGTGCCAGCAGCCCAATTACTATGGGAACCGGGGAGCTGTTTTTT	CASSPITMGTGELFF
.	15	.	TRBV7-8	TRBJ2-7	TGTGCCAGCAGCTTACGGGCAGGCGAATCCTACGAGCAGTACTTC	CASSLRAGESYEQYF
.	16	.	TRBV7-9	TRBJ2-1	TGTGCCAGCAGCACCGTGCGGCAGGGCCTCTGGGATGAGCAGTTCTTC	CASSTVRQGLWDEQFF
.	16	.	TRBV20-1	TRBJ2-7	TGCAGTGCTAGAGATCCAACGGCAGCGACCTCCTACGAGCAGTACTTC	CSARDPTAATSYEQYF
.	15	TRBD2	TRBV12-3/TRBV12-4	TRBJ2-3	TGTGCCAGCAGTTTACTAGCGGAGCCCACAGATACGCAGTATTTT	CASSLLAEPTDTQYF
.	15	.	TRBV6-2/TRBV6-3	TRBJ2-2	TGTGCCAGCAGACCAGGGACCGGGAACACCGGGGAGCTGTTTTTT	CASRPGTGNTGELFF
.	15	TRBD1	TRBV11-3	TRBJ2-1	TGTGCCAGCAGCTTTTGGGACAGGGGGCAAAATGAGCAGTTCTTC	CASSFWDRGQNEQFF
.	16	TRBD2	TRBV7-8	TRBJ2-1	TGTGCCAGCCGATGGGGACTAGCGGGAGGTTACAATGAGCAGTTCTTC	CASRWGLAGGYNEQFF
few	16	.	TRBV4-1	TRBJ1-5	TGCGCCAGCAGCCAAGTGGGGGGCACAAGCAATCAGCCCCAGCATTTT	CASSQVGGTSNQPQHF
.	15	.	TRBV7-9	TRBJ1-1	TGTGCCAGCAGCTTAGGTGTAGGGAGTAGGGCTGAAGCTTTCTTT	CASSLGVGSRAEAFF
few	16	.	TRBV7-6	TRBJ2-7	TGTGCCAGCAGCCTAGATTTCGCAGGGGCAATGAACGAGCAGTACTTC	CASSLDFAGAMNEQYF
few	17	TRBD2	TRBV6-6	TRBJ2-5	TGTGCCAGCAGTTACTCGGATACTAGCGGGACGCGAGAGACCCAGTACTTC	CASSYSDTSGTRETQYF
.	16	TRBD1	TRBV5-4	TRBJ2-2	TGTGCCAGCAGCTTGGCCGTGTTGACAGGGCCCGGGGAGCTGTTTTTT	CASSLAVLTGPGELFF
.	13	.	TRBV6-1	TRBJ2-7	TGTGCCAGCATAGGGACACTCTCCTACGAGCAGTACTTC	CASIGTLSYEQYF
.	18	TRBD1	TRBV6-2/TRBV6-3	TRBJ2-1	TGTGCCAGCAGTTACTCGAGACAGGGCAGCCGCACCCACAATGAGCAGTTCTTC	CASSYSRQGSRTHNEQFF
.	16	TRBD2	TRBV7-2	TRBJ2-7	TGTGCCAGCAGCTTAGATCTAGCGGGGGGGTCCTACGAGCAGTACTTC	CASSLDLAGGSYEQYF
.	20	TRBD2	TRBV7-3	TRBJ2-1	TGTGCCAGCAGCTTAAACGCGGGAGGCTCCCTTGCCACGCCCTACAATGAGCAGTTCTTC	CASSLNAGGSLATPYNEQFF
.	15	TRBD2	TRBV6-2/TRBV6-3	TRBJ2-5	TGTGCCAGCAGCCACGTCGGCGGGAGAATAGAGACCAAGTACTTC	CASSHVGGRIETKYF
few	12	.	TRBV9	TRBJ2-2	TGTGCCAGCAGCGATGGAGGGGGGGAGCTGTTTTTT	CASSDGGGELFF
.	16	.	TRBV12-3/TRBV12-4	TRBJ2-5	TGTGCCAGCAGTTTCGAGTACCCGGGCGCAGAGGAGATCCAGTACTTC	CASSFEYPGAEEIQYF
.	14	.	TRBV24-1	TRBJ1-1	TGTGCCACCAGTGACCCCTCAGAGAACACTGAAGCTTTCTTT	CATSDPSENTEAFF
few	17	.	TRBV7-3	TRBJ1-2	TGTGCCAGCAGCCTGGGGCCCAACAGTGGCCATAACTATGGCTACACCTTC	CASSLGPNSGHNYGYTF
.	13	.	TRBV12-3/TRBV12-4	TRBJ2-1	TGTGCCAGCAGTTTCGGCGGGGGCTATGAGCAGTTCTTC	CASSFGGGYEQFF
.	12	TRBD1	TRBV29-1	TRBJ2-3	TGCAGTGGACAGGCTTTCACAGATACGCAGTATTTT	CSGQAFTDTQYF
few	14	.	TRBV24-1	TRBJ1-4	TGTGCCACCAGTGATGTACAGGAGAAGGAAAAACTGTTTTTT	CATSDVQEKEKLFF
.	13	.	TRBV7-9	TRBJ2-7	TGTGCCAGCAGCGCCCGGACCCAGGACGAGCAGTACTTC	CASSARTQDEQYF
.	15	TRBD1	TRBV9	TRBJ2-7	TGTGCCAGCAGCGTAGAGGGACAGGGGTCCTACGAGCAGTACTTC	CASSVEGQGSYEQYF
.	15	.	TRBV4-1	TRBJ1-2	TGCGCCAGCAGCCAAGTAAGGGATGGGGAAGGTGGCTACACCTTC	CASSQVRDGEGGYTF
few	15	.	TRBV4-2	TRBJ1-1	TGTGCCAGCAGCGAAGGGGTTAGTGATGACACTGAAGCTTTCTTT	CASSEGVSDDTEAFF
few	13	TRBD2	TRBV5-1	TRBJ2-1	TGCGCCAGCAGCCCCGGGGGGTACAATGAGCAGTTCTTC	CASSPGGYNEQFF
few	14	.	TRBV4-2	TRBJ2-7	TGTGCCAGCAGCCAAGCAGACCCCCAACACGAGCAGTACTTC	CASSQADPQHEQYF
many	20	TRBD2	TRBV4-3	TRBJ2-3	TGCGCCAGCAGCCAACACGAATTAGCGGGAGGGACGCCTGGCACAGATACGCAGTATTTT	CASSQHELAGGTPGTDTQYF
.	18	TRBD1	TRBV7-9	TRBJ1-2	TGTGCCAGCAGCTTAGCGCCAGGGGGCTTCACAGACGGATATGGCTACACCTTC	CASSLAPGGFTDGYGYTF
.	15	.	TRBV5-5	TRBJ1-4	TGTGCCAGCAGCTTGGTAGGCTCGAAGGGTGAAAAACTGTTTTTT	CASSLVGSKGEKLFF
.	16	TRBD2	TRBV2	TRBJ2-3	TGTGCCAGCAGTGACCTAGCGGGGAGGTGGACAGATACGCAGTATTTT	CASSDLAGRWTDTQYF
.	14	.	TRBV6-1	TRBJ2-7	TGTGCCAGCGAAGACCGACAGGAAACCTACGAGCAGTACTTC	CASEDRQETYEQYF
.	16	TRBD2	TRBV7-3	TRBJ2-3	TGTGCCAGCAGCCAAGTAGCGGGGGGGCTCACAGATACGCAGTATTTT	CASSQVAGGLTDTQYF
many	12	.	TRBV5-6	TRBJ2-2	TGTGCCAGCAGCCCTAGCACCGGGGAGCTGTTTTTT	CASSPSTGELFF
few	18	TRBD2	TRBV7-6	TRBJ2-1	TGTGCCAGCAGCCCACGAGGCCTAGCGGGAGGGGGTGGCAATGAGCAGTTCTTC	CASSPRGLAGGGGNEQFF
many	16	.	TRBV27	TRBJ2-5	TGTGCCAGCAGTTTATCATTCCAGGGCTACCAAGAGACCCAGTACTTC	CASSLSFQGYQETQYF
few	14	.	TRBV6-6	TRBJ1-1	TGTGCCAGCTCAATCCGCCGGAAGGTCACTGAAGCTTTCTTT	CASSIRRKVTEAFF
few	14	TRBD1	TRBV2	TRBJ2-1	TGTGCCAGCAGTACAGGGGGGTTTTACAATGAGCAGTTCTTC	CASSTGGFYNEQFF
.	14	.	TRBV5-6	TRBJ2-4	TGTGCCAGCAGCTTGGACCCGGCGAGCGGCATTCAGTACTTC	CASSLDPASGIQYF
.	16	TRBD2	TRBV27	TRBJ2-3	TGTGCCAGCAGTGCCGGGACTAGCGGGAGTCGGAATACGCAGTATTTT	CASSAGTSGSRNTQYF